Shown below are 12 T cell receptor beta chains from a single sample sequenced in a study of radiotherapy plus CTLA-4 blockade in lung cancer. The data were produced by immunoSEQ multiplex PCR, yet TCRdb's version contains in-frame clones alone and is incomplete. The sample yields 58,000 or so clones, less than 85% seen once. Sequencing was performed on peripheral blood, taken from a patient treated with radiotherapy plus ipilimumab. The receptors come from a human donor with non-small cell lung cancer who had a complete response to radiotherapy plus ipilimumab.

The chain combines TRBV7-2 with TRBJ1-5; no definite D call. V was pared by 1 base and J by 4 bases, with 11 bases between. CDR3 size: 15 residues. Germline V gives CDR1 SGHTA, CDR2 FQGNSA. DNA for the CDR3: TGTGCCAGCAGCTTAGAAAGCTCTCGGAATCAGCCCCAGCATTTT. It specifies CASSLESSRNQPQHF.

This clone was found a few times. The V and J genes are TRBV4-1 and TRBJ2-5; D may be TRBD1 (5 bases). V dropped 1 base and J dropped 5 bases, with 11 bases sitting between them. The CDR3 covers 14 residues. Germline-derived CDR1 and CDR2 are MGHRA and YSYEKL. The CDR3 spells CASSQGGGRETQYF. The CDR3, as DNA: TGCGCCAGCAGCCAAGGGGGCGGCAGGGAGACCCAGTACTTC.

The chain recombines TRBV4-1 with TRBJ2-5; D may be TRBD2 (6 bases). The DNA end favors TRBJ2-7, so the J call may be wrong. Germline-derived CDR1 and CDR2 are MGHRA and YSYEKL. This CDR3 has 14 amino acids. The CDR3 is CASSQDKRVDEQYF. For the CDR3, the DNA is TGCGCCAGCAGCCAAGATAAGCGGGTGGACGAGCAGTACTTC.

This sequence joins TRBV7-9 and TRBJ1-1, with unresolved D. There are 13 residues in the CDR3. Germline CDR1 and CDR2: SEHNR and FQNEAQ (reference sequence). V dropped 0 bases and J dropped 5 bases, with 7 bases sitting between them. The CDR3: CASSLAEDTEAFF. The DNA for the CDR3 is TGTGCCAGCAGCTTAGCTGAGGATACTGAAGCTTTCTTT.

This sequence joins TRBV7-2 and TRBJ2-6; D is ambiguous. The CDR3 totals 15 residues. Looked up from germline, CDR1 is SGHTA and CDR2 is FQGNSA. V was trimmed by 4 bases and J by 2 bases, leaving 9 bases between them. The chain's CDR3 is CASSSPGPGANVLTF. The CDR3 coding sequence is TGTGCCAGCAGCTCCCCCGGTCCTGGGGCCAACGTCCTGACTTTC.

V and J are TRBV6-5 and TRBJ2-7; weak D call: TRBD2 (6 bases). The CDR3 covers 12 residues. The V gene lost 5 bases and the J gene lost 4 bases, with 9 bases spanning the gap. Germline CDR1 reads MNHEY; CDR2 reads SVGAGI. This chain's CDR3 is CASSIGGYEQYF. The CDR3 DNA reads as TGTGCCAGCAGTATCGGGGGATACGAGCAGTACTTC.

This chain links TRBV11-3 with TRBJ1-1; D remains unclear. Per germline, CDR1 SGHNT and CDR2 YENEEA. The CDR3 loop spans 13 amino acids. V lost 0 bases and J lost 3, with 5 bases in between. The CDR3 DNA sequence: TGTGCCAGCAGCTTAGATCAGGACACTGAAGCTTTCTTT. As protein: CASSLDQDTEAFF.

This chain joins TRBV7-2 and TRBJ1-2; TRBD1 matches 8 bases. Trimming cost V 5 bases and J 3 bases; bases outside gene matches: 5. The CDR3 is made up of 14 amino acids. CDR1 and CDR2 from the germline V gene are SGHTA and FQGNSA. CDR3 DNA sequence: TGTGCCAGCAGCCCCACGGGACAGGACTATGGCTACACCTTC. Translating it yields CASSPTGQDYGYTF. Based on the CDR3 plus reference TRBV7-2 and TRBJ1-2, the full variable domain is GAGVSQSPSNKVTEKGKDVELRCDPISGHTALYWYRQSLGQGLEFLIYFQGNSAPDKSGLPSDRFSAERTGGSVSTLTIQRTQQEDSAVYLCASSPTGQDYGYTFGSGTRLTVV.

This clone was picked up a small number of times. This sequence joins TRBV11-2 and TRBJ2-5; D is unresolved. The germline V gene encodes CDR1 SGHAT and CDR2 FQNNGV. The CDR3 loop spans 15 amino acids. The V gene lost 4 bases and the J gene lost 2 bases, with 14 bases spanning the gap. CDR3 nucleotides: TGTGCCAGCAGCTCCATACGACATCCTCAAGAGACCCAGTACTTC. This encodes CASSSIRHPQETQYF.

The chain carries TRBV10-3 and TRBJ1-2; no firm D call. The ends were cut back, 4 bases at V and 7 bases at J, with 16 bases in the middle. Germline assignment: CDR1 ENHRY and CDR2 SYGVKD. This CDR3 has 14 residues. CDR3 coding DNA: TGTGCCATCAGTGGTTACGACATATCAGGTGGCTACACCTTC. Translated: CAISGYDISGGYTF.

The chain joins TRBV5-5 to TRBJ1-5, with TRBD1 matching over 9 bases. The J segment lost 3 bases and the V segment lost 0 bases, leaving 7 bases of the junction unmatched. Germline-derived CDR1 and CDR2 are SGHKS and YYEKEE (reference sequence). This CDR3 has 17 amino acids. The CDR3 loop is CASSLEGQGNTNQPQHF. For the CDR3, the DNA is TGTGCCAGCAGCTTGGAAGGACAGGGGAATACCAATCAGCCCCAGCATTTT.

The rearrangement uses TRBV5-1 and TRBJ2-7, with D possibly matching TRBD1 (6 bases). The CDR3 totals 15 residues. Trimming pared 0 bases from V and 0 bases from J, leaving 10 bases between. Per the germline V gene, CDR1 is SGHRS and CDR2 is YFSETQ. The CDR3 reads CASSLESGVSYEQYF. As DNA, the CDR3 is TGCGCCAGCAGCTTGGAGTCAGGGGTCTCCTACGAGCAGTACTTC.